These 27 T cell receptor beta chains were sequenced from one sample in a study of blood T cell repertoires in COVID-19. Method: immunoSEQ multiplex PCR; TCRdb's copy keeps in-frame clones and lacks some. The sample lists around 28,000 clones; roughly 85% were seen once. The sequenced sample consisted of peripheral blood. The source of these receptors is a human donor in a cohort sampled during active COVID-19.

This sequence joins TRBV9 and TRBJ1-1, with TRBD1 as a possible D gene (6 bases). The CDR3 spans 14 residues. Looked up from germline, CDR1 is SGDLS and CDR2 is YYNGEE. V shed 4 bases and J shed 1 base, with 11 bases lying between them. The CDR3 sequence: CASSTRGANTEAFF. CDR3 DNA sequence: TGTGCCAGCAGCACCCGGGGGGCGAACACTGAAGCTTTCTTT.

This clone appeared once. V and J are TRBV5-1 and TRBJ1-4; 9 nucleotides line up with TRBD1. J lost 7 bases, V lost 3 bases, and 4 bases had no gene match. This CDR3 comprises 14 residues. Germline-derived CDR1 and CDR2 are SGHRS and YFSETQ. CDR3 bases: TGCGCCAGCAGCTCACAGGGGGCGGGTGAAAAACTGTTTTTT. Protein sequence: CASSSQGAGEKLFF.

The rearrangement uses TRBV4-3 and TRBJ2-3, with D possibly TRBD1 on 6 matching bases. The CDR3 contains 15 residues. Germline V CDR1 and CDR2: LGHNA, YSLEER. V lost 5 bases to trimming and J lost 2 bases, with 14 bases between them. CDR3 bases: TGCGCCAGCAGCACAACAGGGTGGGACACAGATACGCAGTATTTT. Protein product: CASSTTGWDTDTQYF.

This rearrangement joins TRBV4-3 to TRBJ2-3, with 10 positions matching TRBD2. This CDR3 comprises 16 residues. The V gene end was trimmed by 0 bases and the J gene end by 4 bases; junction bases not matched to a gene: 4. Germline V CDR1 and CDR2: LGHNA, YSLEER. CDR3 region: CASSQDSGGASDTQYF. The CDR3 nucleotides are TGCGCCAGCAGCCAAGACAGCGGGGGGGCCTCAGATACGCAGTATTTT.

The rearrangement joins TRBV28 to TRBJ2-3, with D possibly being TRBD2 (7 bases). Germline loops: CDR1 MDHEN, CDR2 SYDVKM. The CDR3 is 15 amino acids. Trimming removed 2 bases at V and 1 base at J, with 10 bases between. The CDR3 coding sequence is TGTGCCAGCAGTTTAGGGGGGGGCGGCACAGATACGCAGTATTTT. Translated: CASSLGGGGTDTQYF.

The V gene is TRBV19, the J gene TRBJ1-1; 7 nucleotides match TRBD1. V gave up 3 bases and J gave up 10 bases; unmatched junction bases: 11. This CDR3 is 14 amino acids long. Looked up from germline, CDR1 is LNHDA and CDR2 is SQIVND (reference sequence). CDR3: CASSMTGSSPGAFF. Written as DNA, the CDR3 is TGTGCCAGTAGTATGACAGGGTCCTCGCCGGGAGCTTTCTTT. Variable domain in full (rest from reference TRBV19 and TRBJ1-1): DGGITQSPKYLFRKEGQNVTLSCEQNLNHDAMYWYRQDPGQGLRLIYYSQIVNDFQKGDIAEGYSVSREKKESFPLTVTSAQKNPTAFYLCASSMTGSSPGAFFGQGTRLTVV.

This clone was seen more than once but under ten times. This chain connects TRBV6-5 to TRBJ2-7; TRBD1 matches 9 bases. The CDR3 extends over 16 amino acids. Germline V gives CDR1 MNHEY, CDR2 SVGAGI. V dropped 2 bases and J dropped 3; count of bases not matched to a gene: 8. The CDR3 bases are TGTGCCAGCAGTTACGGGGCACCGGGACAGGGCTACGAGCAGTACTTC. Translating it yields CASSYGAPGQGYEQYF.

This chain links TRBV3-1 (or the pseudogene TRBV3-2) with TRBJ2-3, with D possibly matching TRBD2 (5 bases). Trimming shortened V by 4 bases and J by 5 bases, and 19 bases separated the two germline ends. CDR1 and CDR2 (germline): LGHDT, YNNKEL (reference sequence). This CDR3 has 16 residues. CDR3 sequence reads: CASSPRRSGRGDTQYF. The CDR3 DNA is TGTGCCAGCAGCCCGAGGCGGTCCGGTCGGGGAGATACGCAGTATTTT.

The chain employs TRBV7-2 and TRBJ2-7; TRBD2 aligns across 8 bases. With 0 bases clipped from V and 0 bases from J, the junction kept 1 base outside the gene matches. The CDR3 loop spans 15 amino acids. Germline V lookup: CDR1 SGHTA, CDR2 FQGNSA. The CDR3 is CASSLAAGVSYEQYF. The CDR3 bases are TGTGCCAGCAGCTTAGCAGCGGGGGTCTCCTACGAGCAGTACTTC.

The chain recombines TRBV5-1 with TRBJ1-1, with D uncertain. Germline V gene lookup returns CDR1 SGHRS and CDR2 YFSETQ. The CDR3 length is 15 residues. V lost 0 bases to trimming and J lost 0 bases, with 9 bases between them. The CDR3 is CASSLVVSLNTEAFF. DNA of the CDR3: TGCGCCAGCAGCTTGGTCGTCAGTTTGAACACTGAAGCTTTCTTT. The full variable domain, rest sourced from reference TRBV5-1 and TRBJ1-1, is KAGVTQTPRYLIKTRGQQVTLSCSPISGHRSVSWYQQTPGQGLQFLFEYFSETQRNKGNFPGRFSGRQFSNSRSEMNVSTLELGDSALYLCASSLVVSLNTEAFFGQGTRLTVV.

This chain uses TRBV25-1 with TRBJ1-4; 7 positions match TRBD1. Germline-derived CDR1 and CDR2 are MGHDK and SYGVNS. This CDR3 contains 10 residues. The V segment lost 8 bases and the J segment 11 bases; nucleotides outside the gene matches: 2. Here the CDR3 reads CASGRGKLFF. CDR3 bases: TGTGCCAGCGGCAGGGGGAAACTGTTTTTT.

The chain has TRBV5-4 and TRBJ1-1, with D possibly being TRBD1 (6 bases). Trimming pared 1 base from V and 1 base from J, leaving 8 bases between. CDR1 SGHNT and CDR2 YYREEE come from the germline V gene (reference sequence). The CDR3 extends over 14 amino acids. The CDR3 DNA follows: TGTGCCAGCAGCTTGCTGGGACAGAACACTGAAGCTTTCTTT. This translates into CASSLLGQNTEAFF.

The rearrangement uses TRBV3-1 (or the pseudogene TRBV3-2) and TRBJ2-7; D is perhaps TRBD1 (5 bases). The CDR3 length is 12 residues. The V gene's germline CDR1 is LGHDT and CDR2 YNNKEL (reference sequence). V lost 1 base and J 7 bases, leaving 8 bases between the germline ends. CDR3 sequence reads: CASSQVKGEQYF. The CDR3, as DNA: TGTGCCAGCAGCCAAGTTAAGGGGGAGCAGTACTTC.

This sequence joins TRBV7-8 and TRBJ1-2; 7 bases fit TRBD1. Looked up from germline, CDR1 is SGHVS and CDR2 is FQNEAQ. After removal of 4 bases from V and 3 bases from J, the junction contained 8 bases not matched to a gene. The CDR3 is 15 residues long. The CDR3 spells CASSSQTGPDYGYTF. CDR3 nucleotides: TGTGCCAGCAGCTCTCAGACAGGGCCGGACTATGGCTACACCTTC.

The chain employs TRBV10-3 and TRBJ2-5; 8 nucleotides align to TRBD2. Germline trimming cut 5 bases from V and 5 bases from J; bases unmatched to any gene: 13. Germline V gene lookup returns CDR1 ENHRY and CDR2 SYGVKD. The CDR3 runs 16 residues. CDR3 DNA: TGTGCCATCAGTCGGCTAGCGGGCTCTGGCACGGAGACCCAGTACTTC. Amino acid sequence: CAISRLAGSGTETQYF.

This clone has just one count. V and J are TRBV7-6 and TRBJ2-3; TRBD2 is a possible D gene (7 bases). The germline V and J ends were trimmed by 1 base and 6 bases, with 17 bases remaining between them. CDR3 length: 16 amino acids. Germline lookup yields CDR1 SGHVS and CDR2 FNYEAQ. DNA of the CDR3: TGTGCCAGCAGCTTAGTTGGGCGGGGGCCGCAGGATACGCAGTATTTT. Residues: CASSLVGRGPQDTQYF.

The rearrangement uses TRBV28 and TRBJ1-4, with a possible D match to TRBD1 (5 bases). Germline V CDR1 and CDR2: MDHEN, SYDVKM. The V end lost 2 bases, the J end lost 8 bases, and 12 bases lay between the germline ends. The CDR3 contains 14 residues. CDR3 nucleotides: TGTGCCAGCAGTTTACCCAGGGATCGAGAAAAACTGTTTTTT. Its protein is CASSLPRDREKLFF.

This chain links TRBV5-4 with TRBJ2-3, with TRBD1 as a possible D gene (6 bases). This CDR3 contains 16 residues. Germline V gene lookup returns CDR1 SGHNT and CDR2 YYREEE (reference sequence). V dropped 1 base and J dropped 2 bases, with 14 bases sitting between them. This CDR3 reads CASSLRWLGATDTQYF. CDR3 bases: TGTGCCAGCAGCTTGAGGTGGCTGGGGGCCACAGATACGCAGTATTTT.

The chain joins TRBV5-1 to TRBJ2-1; 8 nucleotides line up with TRBD1. Per germline, CDR1 SGHRS and CDR2 YFSETQ. V dropped 0 bases and J dropped 10; count of bases not matched to a gene: 6. The CDR3 sequence is 14 residues long. The CDR3 is CASSLVPGGYEQFF. In DNA, the CDR3 is TGCGCCAGCAGCTTGGTGCCAGGGGGCTACGAGCAGTTCTTC.

The CDR3 DNA is TGCGCCAGCAGCTTGGTCGGGTTCGGAAACACCATATATTTT. Translating it yields CASSLVGFGNTIYF. The V gene is TRBV5-1, the J gene TRBJ1-3; D is undetermined. Germline V lookup: CDR1 SGHRS, CDR2 YFSETQ. V gave up 0 bases and J gave up 4 bases, with 8 bases separating them. This CDR3 comprises 14 residues.

The chain couples TRBV6-5 to TRBJ1-2; 7 bases are shared with TRBD1. The CDR3 sequence is 15 residues long. Germline CDR1 is MNHEY and CDR2 is SVGAGI. The J segment lost 2 bases and the V segment lost 6 bases, leaving 9 bases of the junction unmatched. CDR3 coding DNA: TGTGCCAGCAGCCCGAGAGGACAGGTCAACTATGGCTACACCTTC. Translated, it gives CASSPRGQVNYGYTF.

This chain joins TRBV18 and TRBJ1-5, with a weak D call TRBD1 (6 bases). The ends were cut back, 3 bases at V and 7 bases at J, with 10 bases in the middle. From germline, CDR1 is KGHSH and CDR2 LQKENI. This CDR3 region has 13 residues. The CDR3 loop reads CASSPGQSQPQHF. CDR3 coding DNA: TGTGCCAGCTCACCTGGACAGTCCCAGCCCCAGCATTTT.

This chain connects TRBV5-1 to TRBJ2-7, with 7 bases identical to TRBD1. CDR3 length: 16 amino acids. V lost 5 bases to trimming and J lost 0 bases; unmatched junction nucleotides: 11. Germline CDR1 and CDR2: SGHRS and YFSETQ. The DNA of the CDR3 is TGCGCCAGCAGTCAACGTTGGGCAGGGGGCTCCTACGAGCAGTACTTC. Its protein is CASSQRWAGGSYEQYF.

This chain joins TRBV5-1 and TRBJ1-5; the D gene is possibly TRBD1 (5 bases). This CDR3 region has 16 residues. Germline V gives CDR1 SGHRS, CDR2 YFSETQ. V was shortened by 0 bases and J by 2 bases, with 12 bases between the two germline ends. The CDR3 is CASSLAGRAGNQPQHF. Here the CDR3 DNA reads TGCGCCAGCAGCTTGGCCGGCAGGGCCGGCAATCAGCCCCAGCATTTT.

The V gene is TRBV4-3, the J gene TRBJ1-4; TRBD1 matches at 9 bases. The V gene's germline CDR1 is LGHNA and CDR2 YSLEER. Trimming at V came to 3 bases and at J to 7 bases, leaving 12 bases not matched to a gene. The CDR3 runs 17 residues. The CDR3 sequence is CASSQGQGKLRSEKLFF. The CDR3 nucleotides are TGCGCCAGCAGCCAGGGACAGGGAAAGTTGAGAAGTGAAAAACTGTTTTTT.

The CDR3 bases are TGTGCCAGCAGCTTAGGCGACAGGGGGGGTGAAAAACTGTTTTTT. This codes for CASSLGDRGGEKLFF. The V and J genes are TRBV7-9 and TRBJ1-4; 9 nucleotides align to TRBD1. This CDR3 spans 15 amino acids. After removal of 1 base from V and 7 bases from J, the junction contained 4 bases not matched to a gene. Germline values: CDR1 SEHNR, CDR2 FQNEAQ (reference sequence).

As to this clone: Other DNA variants within this sample encode the same CDR3. This rearrangement joins TRBV4-3 to TRBJ2-1; no reliable D call. This CDR3 is 14 amino acids long. V lost 0 bases to trimming and J lost 4 bases, with 7 bases between them. Germline V gene data show CDR1 as LGHNA and CDR2 as YSLEER. The CDR3 here is CASSQDAGYNEQFF. The CDR3 region has the DNA TGCGCCAGCAGCCAAGACGCAGGTTACAATGAGCAGTTCTTC.